This TCR beta chain was identified in a study of radiation and T cells in renal cell carcinoma. The method was immunoSEQ multiplex PCR; TCRdb's version includes in-frame clones alone and lacks a portion of them. The sample contains about 130,000 clones, approximately 80% of which appear only once. Time point here: baseline pretreatment blood. Treatment reported: 15 Gy SBRT to primary tumor, nephrectomy 4 weeks later. Notes on the study in general: In blood, top tumor clones expanded by 2 weeks, shrinking by 4.

About this clone: Its antigen remains unknown.

The CDR3 is 15 residues long. Trimming took 0 bases from V and 7 from J, leaving 13 bases between them. Germline V CDR1 and CDR2: SGHVS, FNYEAQ. This clonotype originated in an older woman with renal cell carcinoma. The sequences come from blood, collected from a patient whose treatment included radiotherapy and nephrectomy. This chain joins TRBV7-6 and TRBJ2-1; possibly TRBD2 for D (6 bases). The CDR3 bases are TGTGCCAGCAGCTTAGCGGGAGGCTACTTGAATGAGCAGTTCTTC. It codes for CASSLAGGYLNEQFF.